This T cell receptor (beta chain) was captured in a study of monozygotic twins with inflammatory bowel disease (dated by TCRdb to 2018 to 2020). About the full investigation: A total of about 28 monozygotic twin pairs were included in the full study, comprising nine German pairs (four IBD-concordant, five IBD-discordant) and 19 IBD-discordant Danish pairs. The search for disease-associated traits relied mainly on comparing IBD patients with their genetically identical healthy co-twins within discordant pairs. Each individual had, on average, about 151 000 unique TCRalpha sequences and 181 000 unique TCRbeta sequences available for analysis. Study-wide findings and limitations: No single strong signal or clonotype linked to IBD turned up in the results, so the idea that one exists was not supported. The analysis was unable to tell different T cell subtypes apart. IBD patients shared fewer clonotypes with other individuals than healthy twins did, most markedly in patients showing signs of disease activity. Repertoire similarity did not differ between concordant and discordant twins, possibly due to limited statistical power. Background noise and inter-individual variability may have been introduced into the repertoires by the differing immunosuppressive treatments among patients. A decrease in TCRbeta repertoire diversity, as measured by inverse Simpson index, was observed in IBD patients compared with their healthy co-twins.

On this clonotype itself: Its antigen is unknown.

The cysteine opens and the phenylalanine closes a CDR3 of 13 amino acids. DNA is not on record. From the germline V gene, CDR1 is SGHAT and CDR2 is FQNNGV. From each donor, a roughly 2.6 ml peripheral blood sample was collected into PAXgene tubes and stored at -80 degrees C. Without T cell sorting, total RNA was isolated from whole blood using the PAXgene blood miRNA kit on an automated QIAcube. Peripheral blood from monozygotic twin pairs, either concordant or discordant for inflammatory bowel disease, underwent deep TCRalpha and TCRbeta repertoire profiling that used unique molecular barcoding. Smoking habits were recorded for all twin pairs, and each individual was classified as a current, former or never smoker. Library prep was done by 5' RACE. Each TCR library was prepared from 3,000 to 4,000 ng of total RNA. For each sample, cDNA was synthesized in eight separate reactions using SMARTScribe reverse transcriptase. During cDNA synthesis, unique molecular identifiers containing a 6-nucleotide sample barcode were introduced by template switching. TCRalpha and TCRbeta cDNA was amplified in two nested PCRs of 16 and 9 cycles, and bead purification was carried out after each PCR. Before amplification, cDNA was treated with uracil DNA-glycosylase and purified using the QIAquick PCR purification kit. The second PCR added Illumina TruSeq-compatible adapters along with sample-specific barcodes. Library quality and concentration were assessed using TapeStation and Qubit, and roughly 5 ng of each library was pooled. Sequencing of the pooled libraries was done on an Illumina HiSeq2500 single-index Rapid Run using custom sequencing primers and 2 x 100 bp reads. The source study handled its data this way. MiGEC version 1.2.6 was used for UMI-based consensus assembly, which corrected PCR and sequencing errors. V(D)J alignment, clonotype assembly and CDR3 extraction were performed with MiXCR version 2.1.1. To normalise gene usage, clonotype sharing and MAIT/NKT TCR abundance, the top 1000, 10 000 and 20 000 clonotypes in each sample were analysed. Diversity was computed as the inverse Simpson index with the vegan R package after downsampling to 27 000 UMIs. Paired Mann-Whitney U tests were applied to discordant twin pairs, and Benjamini-Hochberg correction was used for multiple testing. The reads underwent TCRdb reprocessing, giving one record for each CDR3 protein sequence and no DNA. The V and J calls and clone size are TCRdb's, not the authors'. The table for this sample lists 110,000 to 150,000 distinct CDR3 sequences. The ten top clones hold more than 0.95% of the sample.

Recombination joined TRBV11-2 with TRBJ2-1. The TCR comes from a human donor with ulcerative colitis or Crohn's disease, or a healthy co-twin of an affected twin (not recorded which). Sequencing was performed on blood. The CDR3 region reads CASSLNSLGEQFF.